The present TCR beta chain was sequenced within a study of shared clonotypes between healthy human individuals (dated by TCRdb to the early 2020s). Study-level background: The cohort comprised a couple of women and a few men aged 18 to 49 years. For each donor, CD4 naive and CD4 memory were each given three plates, CD8 naive was given two plates, and CD8 memory was given one plate. To estimate repertoire size and how much clonotype sharing occurs between individuals, the study deeply sequenced the blood TCR repertoires of five or six healthy adults. To increase sequencing depth and limit assay-specific biases, different laboratories used diverse techniques to prepare libraries and sequence TCR repertoires. Between about 0.94 and 8.9 billion PBMCs per donor were obtained by leukapheresis. The research as a whole found: Estimated clonotype richness was generally larger for naive than for memory subsets. About 5% of naive CD4, 3.5% of naive CD8, approximately 2% of memory CD4, and about 0.4% of memory CD8 clonotypes were shared across a few donors. Pairwise subsampling indicated that sequencing depth was expected to affect the degree of clonotype sharing among donors. Clonotypes shared by all four sorted-subset donors showed higher generation probabilities than non-shared clonotypes. Only blood was sampled, and tissue TCR repertoires likely differ from those in blood. Incomplete sequencing was indicated by rarefaction of sorted-subset datasets, despite the large sequencing depth. Because the study included only a small number of donors, the genetic and exposure-history diversity represented was limited.

Comments on this clone: Its antigen target is currently unknown. No qualities accompany the bases; no much larger clone lies one base away.

CD8 naive samples were CD45RO-negative cells positively selected for CCR7, giving a CD45RA+CCR7+ population that excluded TemRA cells. The donors were healthy, HIV-negative adults who had no recently reported acute infections or vaccinations. Every donor was a Caucasian adult residing in Nashville, Tennessee, USA. Blood was collected by leukapheresis, and PBMCs were isolated by Ficoll-Histopaque density gradient centrifugation and then cryopreserved in liquid nitrogen vapor phase. Purity and quantity of every magnetically sorted T cell population were checked by analytical flow cytometry. Each sorted fraction had its genomic DNA isolated and then quantified by UV absorbance on a Nanodrop 2000c. There are 14 amino acids in the CDR3, from cysteine to phenylalanine inclusive. Solely the CDR3 DNA is kept, with 42 bases framed from the first base. Via the germline V gene, CDR1 is SGDLS and CDR2 YYNGEE. V and J are truncated by 0 bases and 2 bases respectively, leaving an intervening sequence of 9 bases.

Using the deep immunoSEQ assay, TCR CDR3 regions were amplified from genomic DNA by multiplex PCR. Genomic DNA extracted from each cell subset was distributed evenly over all wells of several immunoSEQ 96-well plates, and each plate served as one replicate. For sorted subsets, about 210 ng of genomic DNA, equivalent to 25,000 to 35,000 T cell genomes, went into each replicate PCR. The purified libraries were quantified using a Qubit 3.0 fluorometer, sized with a Bioanalyzer 2100, and then quantified again using the KAPA Library Quantification kit. Every immunoSEQ 96-well plate was sequenced on a separate single-read 150-cycle Illumina NextSeq 550 flow cell. Per the original workflow: Because the immunoSEQ output held only junctional sequences and lacked quality scores, the filtering could not match the filtering applied to full-length reads. To assign V/J genes and CDR3, sequences were annotated using PyIR, a Python wrapper for IgBLAST v1.9, with IMGT germline references. Reads were removed for weak V/J assignments (E-value above 1e-6), missing CDR3, stop codons, out-of-frame junctions, or ambiguous translated residues. V3J clonotypes were defined as sequences sharing the same inferred V gene, J gene, and CDR3 amino acid sequence. Percentage overlap between repertoires was computed as shared unique clonotypes divided by the size of the smaller repertoire. Repertoire richness was assessed with RTK rarefaction, the Chao1 estimator, and Recon v2.1 estimates of unobserved clonotypes. Generation probabilities for all TCRbeta clonotypes obtained by the gDNA method from a handful of donors were computed using OLGA. TCRdb re-hosts the immuneACCESS table, in-frame sequences only. Its copies lack some clones; in the studies checked, an unresolved V gene accounts for under half of them, and the cause for the rest is not known. V and J calls and clone size are those listed in that table; D and trimming were worked out from the DNA. This sample lists millions of clones; about 92% were detected once. Of the sample, about 1.8% falls within the top ten clones.

The sample comprised naive CD8+ T cells from PBMCs. Read against the paper, the sample's cell subset or site label means: CD45RA+CCR7+. Here the chain combines TRBV9 and TRBJ2-7; the D gene is unclear. The TCR sequence derives from a man between 18 and 35 years old in good health. Some clones in this sample may be carry-over from other donors' samples. The DNA sequence is given as TGTGCCAGCAGCGTAGGGTTCCCGCCCTACGAGCAGTACTTC. Its protein product is CASSVGFPPYEQYF.